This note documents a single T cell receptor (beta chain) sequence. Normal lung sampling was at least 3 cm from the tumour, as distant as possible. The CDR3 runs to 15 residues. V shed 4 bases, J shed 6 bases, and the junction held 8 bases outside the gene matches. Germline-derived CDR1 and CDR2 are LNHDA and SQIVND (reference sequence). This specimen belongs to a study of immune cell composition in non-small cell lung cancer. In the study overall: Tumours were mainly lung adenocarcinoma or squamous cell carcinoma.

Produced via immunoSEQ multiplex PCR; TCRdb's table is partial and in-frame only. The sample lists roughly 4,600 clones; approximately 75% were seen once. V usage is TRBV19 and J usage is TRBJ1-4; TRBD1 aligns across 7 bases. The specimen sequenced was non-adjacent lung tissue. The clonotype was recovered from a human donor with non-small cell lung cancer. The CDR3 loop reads CASSNDREGDEKLFF. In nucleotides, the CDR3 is TGTGCCAGTAGTAACGACAGGGAGGGCGATGAAAAACTGTTTTTT.